This T cell receptor beta chain came from a study of cytomegalovirus exposure and HLA in healthy donors. Trimming took 2 bases from V and 13 from J; bases not matched to a gene: 3. Germline V CDR1 and CDR2: SGDLS, YYNGEE. This CDR3 contains 11 residues. Regarding the study as a whole: Fewer N-insertions (relative to the approximately 670-donor mean) were reportedly seen in an Asian-associated ancestry cluster in a later analysis. Most TCR sequences were seen very rarely across donors, but some public TCRs occurred in many. When presence/absence was analysed, sequencing depth was taken to be roughly uniform across donors.

On this clone itself: Its antigen is not identified.

The PCR made use of 60 Vbeta and 13 Jbeta primers. Method: immunoSEQ multiplex PCR; TCRdb's copy keeps in-frame clones and lacks some. The table records 150,000 or so clones, more than 75% of them present only once. The J gene is TRBJ2-1, the V gene TRBV9; 7 bases line up with TRBD2. This receptor was obtained from a man aged 25 to 40 in good health and CMV-seropositive. Sequenced material: PBMCs. CDR3 sequence reads: CASSVEREQFF. Here the CDR3 DNA reads TGTGCCAGCAGCGTGGAGCGGGAACAGTTCTTC.